This T cell receptor beta chain appears in the sequencing data of a study of T-cell reconstitution after alpha-beta-depleted transplantation in children. Findings and caveats of the study: High day-60 TCRbeta diversity in some patients came from surviving recipient T cells and thymic progenitors. Several hundred expanded graft clones reportedly were the source of alpha-beta T cells about two months after transplant. The authors attributed T-cell counts and diversity one year after transplant mostly to newly produced T cells.

Unique molecular identifiers were used in preparing the TCRbeta library. Each CDR3 protein gets one entry after TCRdb re-called the PCR reads with MiXCR. The sample holds hundreds of thousands of distinct CDR3 sequences, approximately 14% seen once. As regards this clonotype: Its antigen is undetermined.

This TCR derives from a girl aged 2 to 10 with congenital amegakaryocytic thrombocytopenia, due to receive a stem cell transplant. The sequencing here drew on PBMCs, taken before TCRalphabeta/CD19-depleted stem cell transplant.

The CDR3, as DNA: TGTGCCAGCAGCCAGGACAGGGAAGGATCACCCCTCCACTTT. Encoded protein: CASSQDREGSPLHF. The chain is built from TRBV7-9 and TRBJ1-6, with 8 bases lining up with TRBD1. J lost 10 bases, V lost 5 bases, and 7 bases had no gene match. Germline V CDR1 and CDR2: SEHNR, FQNEAQ (reference sequence). CDR3 length equals 14 residues.